The next 20 T cell receptor beta chains were all read from a single sample in a study of Graves' ophthalmopathy and Graves' hyperthyroidism. CDR3 regions of TCR beta were amplified from RNA transcripts. First-round RT-PCR with HTBI primers preceded a second-round multiplex PCR. TCRdb itself ran the multiplex PCR reads through MiXCR, one entry per CDR3 protein. The sample includes roughly 1.1 million distinct CDR3 sequences, about 35% seen only once; the top ten take 11%. Sequencing was performed on peripheral blood or thyroid tissue (not recorded which). The source is an adult man with Graves' hyperthyroidism.

The rearrangement joins TRBV2 to TRBJ1-5; TRBD1 is a possible D gene (5 bases). Germline V CDR1 and CDR2: SNHLY, FYNNEI. CDR3 length: 14 amino acids. V lost 6 bases and J 2 bases, leaving 11 bases between the germline ends. This CDR3 is CASRGPVGNQPQHF. DNA of the CDR3: TGTGCCAGCAGGGGGCCGGTTGGCAATCAGCCCCAGCATTTT.

This clonotype came up many times. The chain uses TRBV15 and TRBJ1-4; D ambiguous. Germline V gene data show CDR1 as LNHNV and CDR2 as YYDKDF (reference sequence). The CDR3 length is 15 residues. Trimming shortened V by 9 bases and J by 6 bases, and 20 bases separated the two germline ends. The CDR3 DNA reads as TGTGCCACGGGAGAGAAGGGTGGCCTCGATGAAAAACTGTTTTTT. The encoded protein is CATGEKGGLDEKLFF.

This clonotype was counted many times. The rearrangement uses TRBV20-1 and TRBJ1-6; 9 bases are shared with TRBD1. Trimming at V came to 6 bases and at J to 8 bases, leaving 5 bases not matched to a gene. The CDR3 spans 13 residues. CDR1 is DFQATT, CDR2 SNEGSKA, per germline (reference sequence). This CDR3 reads CSAGQGYYSPLHF. DNA of the CDR3: TGCAGTGCCGGACAGGGGTATTATTCACCCCTCCACTTT.

This clonotype occurred many times. This chain links TRBV11-2 with TRBJ1-5, with 9 bases aligning to TRBD1. V lost 3 bases and J lost 9; bases outside the gene matches: 6. Germline V CDR1 and CDR2: SGHAT, FQNNGV. This CDR3 is 14 amino acids long. DNA for the CDR3: TGTGCCAGCAGCTTTCCGGGACAGGGAATGCCCCAGCATTTT. Its translation is CASSFPGQGMPQHF.

The chain combines TRBV20-1 with TRBJ1-5; D call uncertain. The germline gives CDR1 DFQATT, CDR2 SNEGSKA (reference sequence). The CDR3 contains 13 residues. Trimming removed 6 bases from V and 1 base from J, with 10 bases in between. In DNA, the CDR3 is TGCAGTGCCCCGGACGGGAGCAATCAGCCCCAGCATTTT. As protein: CSAPDGSNQPQHF.

This clonotype appeared a few times. The chain joins TRBV14 to TRBJ2-5; D is perhaps TRBD2 (5 bases). The V end was cut by 0 bases, the J end by 2 bases, with 16 bases between. Looked up from germline, CDR1 is SGHDN and CDR2 is FVKESK. The CDR3 loop spans 17 amino acids. The DNA for the CDR3 is TGTGCCAGCAGCCAAGATGCGCTTAGGGAGCGACAAGAGACCCAGTACTTC. Its translation: CASSQDALRERQETQYF.

Only a few counts were recorded for this clonotype. A read error may be the cause here, since a much bigger clone is one base away. This chain connects TRBV9 to TRBJ2-5; 7 bases line up with TRBD2. Germline-derived CDR1 and CDR2 are SGDLS and YYNGEE. CDR3 length equals 13 residues. DNA for the CDR3: TGTGCCAACAGCGTAGCGGGTGGAGAGACCCAGTACTTC. Translated: CANSVAGGETQYF.

The chain recombines TRBV20-1 with TRBJ1-3, with unresolved D. From germline, CDR1 is DFQATT and CDR2 SNEGSKA (reference sequence). The CDR3 runs to 17 residues. V lost 1 base and J 5 bases, leaving 21 bases between the germline ends. The CDR3: CSARARKKDSPRNTIYF. CDR3 bases: TGCAGTGCTAGAGCACGCAAAAAGGACTCACCGAGAAACACCATATATTTT.

This clonotype showed up just a few times. J is TRBJ2-7 and V is TRBV5-8; D unclear. CDR3 size: 14 residues. The germline V gene encodes CDR1 SGHTS and CDR2 YDEGEE. V was pared by 0 bases and J by 3 bases, with 10 bases between. This CDR3 is CASSLGIGFYEQYF. The DNA of the CDR3 is TGTGCCAGCAGCTTGGGTATCGGGTTCTACGAGCAGTACTTC.

This clonotype appeared a few times. V and J are TRBV9 and TRBJ2-7; D uncertain. Germline V gene sequence: CDR1 SGDLS, CDR2 YYNGEE. Trimming took off 6 bases at V and 2 bases at J, with 15 bases between the two ends. This CDR3 has 14 amino acids. The CDR3 loop reads CASNPAGRTYEQYF. The CDR3 DNA reads as TGTGCCAGCAACCCGGCAGGCAGAACCTACGAGCAGTACTTC.

This clonotype was detected only once. V is TRBV15 and J is TRBJ2-5; 11 bases map to TRBD1. The CDR3 sequence is 18 residues long. Trimming cost V 5 bases and J 1 base; bases outside gene matches: 12. Germline-derived CDR1 and CDR2 are LNHNV and YYDKDF (reference sequence). The CDR3 DNA follows: TGTGCCACCAGCGGACAGGGGGCGCTTGGCGGGGTCCAAGAGACCCAGTACTTC. Translating gives CATSGQGALGGVQETQYF.

This clonotype was recorded many times. CDR3 residues: CSVVEGVATGEKLFF. In DNA form, the CDR3 reads TGCAGCGTTGTTGAAGGGGTCGCGACTGGTGAAAAACTGTTTTTT. V usage is TRBV29-1 and J usage is TRBJ1-4; possible D gene TRBD1, 5 bases. The CDR3 loop spans 15 amino acids. Germline CDR1 reads SQVTM; CDR2 reads ANQGSEA. V lost 4 bases, J lost 7 bases, and 19 bases lay in between.

Turning to this clonotype: At one end, the junction sequence differs from germline, possibly due to a read error. CDR3 protein: CASSYTRGGYEQYF. The CDR3 coding sequence is TGTGCCAGCAGTTACACAAGGGGCGGCTACGAGCAGTACTTC. This chain connects TRBV10-3 to TRBJ2-7; TRBD1 might be the D (5 bases). The CDR3 has 14 amino acids. Germline V gene data show CDR1 as ENHRY and CDR2 as SYGVKD.

This clonotype occurred once. The chain combines TRBV11-2 with TRBJ1-1, with TRBD1 matching over 10 bases. CDR1 is SGHAT, CDR2 FQNNGV, per germline. This CDR3 spans 16 amino acids. Trimming at V came to 4 bases and at J to 3 bases, leaving 8 bases not matched to a gene. The CDR3 region has the DNA TGTGCCAGCAGCTGGCCCCCGGGACAGGGGTACACTGAAGCTTTCTTT. Protein sequence: CASSWPPGQGYTEAFF.

DNA of the CDR3: TGCAGCGTTGAGGGGACAGATACTTATGGCTACACCTTC. Encoded protein: CSVEGTDTYGYTF. The V call is TRBV29-1, the J call TRBJ1-2; 7 bases fit TRBD1. The CDR3 has 13 residues. Germline CDR1 and CDR2: SQVTM and ANQGSEA. The ends lost 3 bases at V and 5 bases at J; junction bases unmatched: 6.

This clonotype was seen at least ten times. The rearrangement links TRBV5-6 to TRBJ1-1; 7 bases line up with TRBD1. The V segment lost 2 bases and the J segment 1 base; nucleotides outside the gene matches: 5. Per germline, CDR1 SGHDT and CDR2 YYEEEE. The CDR3 loop spans 15 amino acids. The DNA of the CDR3 is TGTGCCAGCAGCTTTGCAGGGGACAGGAACACTGAAGCTTTCTTT. This translates into CASSFAGDRNTEAFF.

The genes are TRBV5-5 and TRBJ1-5, with a tentative D call TRBD1 (5 bases). Germline CDR1 is SGHKS and CDR2 is YYEKEE (reference sequence). Deletions cut 2 bases from V and 1 base from J, with 13 bases between. This CDR3 is 16 amino acids long. CDR3 loop: CASSFSPGPSNQPQHF. The CDR3 region has the DNA TGTGCCAGCAGCTTCTCTCCGGGACCCAGCAATCAGCCCCAGCATTTT.

Note on this clonotype: A single base separates this from a much larger clone, so it may be a read error. V and J are TRBV7-2 and TRBJ1-6; D call uncertain. The V gene lost 8 bases and the J gene lost 8 bases, with 22 bases spanning the gap. Germline CDR1 and CDR2: SGHTA and FQGNSA. This CDR3 contains 16 residues. The CDR3 loop reads CASGQDRAGMDSPLHF. For the CDR3, the DNA is TGTGCCAGCGGCCAAGATCGGGCGGGCATGGATTCACCCCTCCACTTT.

The V and J genes are TRBV10-3 and TRBJ2-7; 7 nucleotides agree with TRBD1. The CDR3 sequence is 13 residues long. Trimming removed 3 bases from V and 9 bases from J; junction bases left unmatched: 8. The germline V gene has CDR1 ENHRY and CDR2 SYGVKD. The CDR3 here is CAISDRGIPAQYF. CDR3 DNA sequence: TGTGCCATCAGTGACAGGGGGATACCCGCGCAGTACTTC.

This clonotype was observed once. A much larger clone is a single base away; this may be a read error. The chain combines TRBV6-6 with TRBJ1-1; D remains ambiguous. The CDR3 contains 11 residues. Trimming took off 4 bases at V and 8 bases at J, with 8 bases between the two ends. Germline CDR1 and CDR2: MNHNY and SVGAGI (reference sequence). Here the CDR3 DNA reads TGTGCCAGCAGTTCCACGGCCGAAGCTTTCTTT. This translates into CASSSTAEAFF.